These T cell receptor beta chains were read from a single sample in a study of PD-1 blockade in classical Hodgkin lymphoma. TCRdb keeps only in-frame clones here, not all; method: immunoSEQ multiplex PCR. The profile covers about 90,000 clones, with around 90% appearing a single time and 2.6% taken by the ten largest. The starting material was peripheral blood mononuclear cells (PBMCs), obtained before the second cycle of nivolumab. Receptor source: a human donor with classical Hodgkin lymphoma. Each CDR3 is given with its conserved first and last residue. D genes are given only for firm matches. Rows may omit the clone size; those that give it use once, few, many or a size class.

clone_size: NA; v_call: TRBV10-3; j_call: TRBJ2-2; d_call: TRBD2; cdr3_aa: CAISSSGTHTGELFF; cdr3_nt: TGTGCCATCAGTTCAAGCGGGACCCACACCGGGGAGCTGTTTTTT
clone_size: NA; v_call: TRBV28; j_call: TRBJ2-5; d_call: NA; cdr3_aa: CASSDPRRETQYF; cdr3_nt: TGTGCCAGCAGTGATCCAAGGCGAGAGACCCAGTACTTC
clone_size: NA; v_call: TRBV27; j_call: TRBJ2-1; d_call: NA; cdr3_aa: CASSLPDRPPFF; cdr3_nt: TGTGCCAGCAGTTTACCAGACAGACCCCCTTTCTTC
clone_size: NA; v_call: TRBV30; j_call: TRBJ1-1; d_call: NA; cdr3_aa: CAWSALSFIAEAFF; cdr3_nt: TGTGCCTGGAGTGCCTTGAGTTTCATTGCTGAAGCTTTCTTT
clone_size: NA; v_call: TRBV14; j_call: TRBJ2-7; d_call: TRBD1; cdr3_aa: CASSQDGQGWYEQYF; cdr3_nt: TGTGCCAGCAGCCAGGATGGACAGGGTTGGTACGAGCAGTACTTC
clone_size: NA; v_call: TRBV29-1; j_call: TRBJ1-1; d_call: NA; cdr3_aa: CSVVKNTEAFF; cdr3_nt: TGCAGCGTTGTAAAGAACACTGAAGCTTTCTTT
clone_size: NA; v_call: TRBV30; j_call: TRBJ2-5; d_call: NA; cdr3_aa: CAWSVSYGTQYF; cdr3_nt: TGTGCCTGGAGTGTATCATACGGGACCCAGTACTTC
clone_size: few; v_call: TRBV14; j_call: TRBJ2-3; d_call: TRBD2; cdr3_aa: CASSQDLGLAGGPLWTDTQYF; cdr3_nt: TGTGCCAGCAGCCAAGATCTGGGACTAGCGGGAGGGCCTTTGTGGACAGATACGCAGTATTTT
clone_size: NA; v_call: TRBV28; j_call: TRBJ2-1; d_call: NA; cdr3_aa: CASRSHHSGGGSYNEQFF; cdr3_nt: TGTGCCAGCCGATCCCATCATTCAGGGGGAGGCTCCTACAATGAGCAGTTCTTC
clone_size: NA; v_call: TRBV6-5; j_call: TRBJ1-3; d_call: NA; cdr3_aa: CASSYGSGMPGNTIYF; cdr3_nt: TGTGCCAGCAGTTACGGGTCAGGGATGCCTGGAAACACCATATATTTT
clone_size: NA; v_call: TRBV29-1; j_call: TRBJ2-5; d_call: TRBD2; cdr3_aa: CSVPGGYWEGETQYF; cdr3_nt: TGCAGCGTTCCCGGGGGATACTGGGAGGGGGAGACCCAGTACTTC
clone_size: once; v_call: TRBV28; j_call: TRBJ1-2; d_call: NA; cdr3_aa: CASSLIASYGYTF; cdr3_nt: TGTGCCAGCAGTTTAATCGCAAGTTACGGCTACACCTTC
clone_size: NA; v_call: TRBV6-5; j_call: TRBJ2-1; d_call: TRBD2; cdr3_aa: CASSFQTSGHNEQFF; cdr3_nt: TGTGCCAGCAGTTTTCAGACTAGCGGACACAATGAGCAGTTCTTC
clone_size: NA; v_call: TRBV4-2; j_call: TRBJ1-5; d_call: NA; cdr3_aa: CASSQETSNQPQHF; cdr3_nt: TGTGCCAGCAGCCAAGAGACAAGCAATCAGCCCCAGCATTTT
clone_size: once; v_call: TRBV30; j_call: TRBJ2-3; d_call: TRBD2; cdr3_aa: CAWSVSYGLAGLTDTQYF; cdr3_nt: TGTGCCTGGAGTGTTTCGTACGGACTAGCGGGATTGACAGATACGCAGTATTTT
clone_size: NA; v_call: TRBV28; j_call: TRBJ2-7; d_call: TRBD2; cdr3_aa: CASSISGRVSYEQYF; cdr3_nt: TGTGCCAGCAGTATTAGCGGGAGGGTCTCGTACGAGCAGTACTTC
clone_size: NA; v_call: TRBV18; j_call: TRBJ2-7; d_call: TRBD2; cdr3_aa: CASSPLDGLALEQYF; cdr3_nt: TGTGCCAGCTCACCCCTGGACGGACTAGCGCTTGAGCAGTACTTC
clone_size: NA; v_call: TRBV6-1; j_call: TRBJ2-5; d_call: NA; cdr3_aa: CASSEPSGRWEETQYF; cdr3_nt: TGTGCCAGCAGTGAACCCTCCGGTCGGTGGGAAGAGACCCAGTACTTC
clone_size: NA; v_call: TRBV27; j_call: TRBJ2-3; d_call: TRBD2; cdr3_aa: CASSLFPREGSTDTQYF; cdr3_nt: TGTGCCAGCAGTTTATTCCCCCGGGAGGGGAGCACAGATACGCAGTATTTT
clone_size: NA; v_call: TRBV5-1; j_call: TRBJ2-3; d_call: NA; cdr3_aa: CASSPQADTDTQYF; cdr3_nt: TGCGCCAGCAGCCCCCAGGCAGACACAGATACGCAGTATTTT
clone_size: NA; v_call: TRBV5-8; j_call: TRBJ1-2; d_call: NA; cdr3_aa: CASSLIDYGYTF; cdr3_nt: TGTGCCAGCAGCCTTATCGACTATGGCTACACCTTC
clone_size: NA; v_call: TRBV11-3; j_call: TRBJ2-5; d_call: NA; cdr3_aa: CASSLVGEGLETQYF; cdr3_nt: TGTGCCAGCAGCCTCGTCGGTGAGGGCCTTGAGACCCAGTACTTC
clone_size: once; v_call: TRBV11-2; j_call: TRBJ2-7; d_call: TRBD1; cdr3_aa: CASSEMDRASYEQYF; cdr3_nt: TGTGCCAGCAGCGAGATGGACAGGGCCTCCTACGAGCAGTACTTC
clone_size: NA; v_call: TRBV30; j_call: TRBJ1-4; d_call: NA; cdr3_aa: CAWFEPGFNEKLFF; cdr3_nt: TGTGCCTGGTTTGAACCAGGCTTCAATGAAAAACTGTTTTTT